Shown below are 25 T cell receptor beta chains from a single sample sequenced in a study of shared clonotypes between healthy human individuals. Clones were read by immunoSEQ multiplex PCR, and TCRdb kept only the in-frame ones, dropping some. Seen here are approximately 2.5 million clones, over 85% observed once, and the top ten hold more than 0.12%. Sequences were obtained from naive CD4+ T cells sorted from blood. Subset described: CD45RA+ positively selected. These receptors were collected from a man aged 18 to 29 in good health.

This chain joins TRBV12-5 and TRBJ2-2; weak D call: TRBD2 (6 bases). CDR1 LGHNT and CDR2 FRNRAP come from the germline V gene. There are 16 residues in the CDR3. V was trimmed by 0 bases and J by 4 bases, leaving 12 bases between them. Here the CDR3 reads CASGLVAGSGTGELFF. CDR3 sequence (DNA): TGTGCTAGTGGTTTGGTTGCGGGGAGTGGCACCGGGGAGCTGTTTTTT.

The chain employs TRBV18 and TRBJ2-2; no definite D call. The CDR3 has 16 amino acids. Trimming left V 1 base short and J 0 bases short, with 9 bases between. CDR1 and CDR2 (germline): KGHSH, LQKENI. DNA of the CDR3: TGTGCCAGCTCACCACTCGTGCCGCCGAACACCGGGGAGCTGTTTTTT. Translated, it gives CASSPLVPPNTGELFF. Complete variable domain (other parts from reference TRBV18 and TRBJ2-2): NAGVMQNPRHLVRRRGQEARLRCSPMKGHSHVYWYRQLPEEGLKFMVYLQKENIIDESGMPKERFSAEFPKEGPSILRIQQVVRGDSAAYFCASSPLVPPNTGELFFGEGSRLTVL.

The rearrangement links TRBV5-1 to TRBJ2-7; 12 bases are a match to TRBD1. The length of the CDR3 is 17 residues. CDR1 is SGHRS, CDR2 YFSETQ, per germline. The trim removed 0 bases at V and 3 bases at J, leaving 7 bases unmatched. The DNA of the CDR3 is TGCGCCAGCAGCTTGGCGGGACAGGGGGCATTTGGCTACGAGCAGTACTTC. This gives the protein CASSLAGQGAFGYEQYF. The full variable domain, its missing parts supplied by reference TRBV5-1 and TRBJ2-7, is KAGVTQTPRYLIKTRGQQVTLSCSPISGHRSVSWYQQTPGQGLQFLFEYFSETQRNKGNFPGRFSGRQFSNSRSEMNVSTLELGDSALYLCASSLAGQGAFGYEQYFGPGTRLTVT.

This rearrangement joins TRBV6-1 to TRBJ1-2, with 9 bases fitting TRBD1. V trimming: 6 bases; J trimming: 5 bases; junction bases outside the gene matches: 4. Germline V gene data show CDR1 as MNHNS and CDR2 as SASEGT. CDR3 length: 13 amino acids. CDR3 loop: CASSAGTGYGYTF. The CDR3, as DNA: TGTGCCAGCAGCGCCGGGACAGGGTATGGCTACACCTTC.

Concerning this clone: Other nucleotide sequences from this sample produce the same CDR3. The CDR3 region is CAWSLGTGANVLTF. The CDR3 DNA sequence: TGTGCCTGGAGTTTGGGGACTGGGGCCAACGTCCTGACTTTC. The V and J genes are TRBV30 and TRBJ2-6; D is undetermined. CDR3 length: 14 residues. Trimming shortened V by 2 bases and J by 2 bases, and 7 bases separated the two germline ends. Germline V CDR1 and CDR2: GTSNPN, SVGIG (reference sequence).

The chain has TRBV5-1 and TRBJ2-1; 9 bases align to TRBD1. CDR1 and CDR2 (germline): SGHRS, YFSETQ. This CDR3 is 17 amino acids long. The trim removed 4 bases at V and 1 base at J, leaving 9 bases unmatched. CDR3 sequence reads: CASSIQTGGSSYNEQFF. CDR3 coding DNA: TGCGCCAGCAGCATACAAACAGGGGGCAGTTCCTACAATGAGCAGTTCTTC. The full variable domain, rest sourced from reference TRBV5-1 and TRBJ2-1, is KAGVTQTPRYLIKTRGQQVTLSCSPISGHRSVSWYQQTPGQGLQFLFEYFSETQRNKGNFPGRFSGRQFSNSRSEMNVSTLELGDSALYLCASSIQTGGSSYNEQFFGPGTRLTVL.

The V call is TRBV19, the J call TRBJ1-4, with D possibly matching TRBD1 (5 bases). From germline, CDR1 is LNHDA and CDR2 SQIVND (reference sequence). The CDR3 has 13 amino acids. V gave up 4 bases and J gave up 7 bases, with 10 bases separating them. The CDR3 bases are TGTGCCAGTAGTAGCAGGGTTGGTGAAAAACTGTTTTTT. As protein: CASSSRVGEKLFF.

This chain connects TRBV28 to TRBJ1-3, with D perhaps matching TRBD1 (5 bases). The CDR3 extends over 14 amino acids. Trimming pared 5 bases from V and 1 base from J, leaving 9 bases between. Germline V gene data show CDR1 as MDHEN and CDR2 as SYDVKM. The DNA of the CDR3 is TGTGCCAGCAGTCGGGGCTTTTCTGGAAACACCATATATTTT. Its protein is CASSRGFSGNTIYF.

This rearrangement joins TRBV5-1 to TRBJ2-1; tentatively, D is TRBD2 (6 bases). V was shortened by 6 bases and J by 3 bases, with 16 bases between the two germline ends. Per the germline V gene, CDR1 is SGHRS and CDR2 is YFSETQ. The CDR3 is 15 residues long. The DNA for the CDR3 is TGCGCCAGCAAAAAAGCGGGTAGGAGCTACAATGAGCAGTTCTTC. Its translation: CASKKAGRSYNEQFF.

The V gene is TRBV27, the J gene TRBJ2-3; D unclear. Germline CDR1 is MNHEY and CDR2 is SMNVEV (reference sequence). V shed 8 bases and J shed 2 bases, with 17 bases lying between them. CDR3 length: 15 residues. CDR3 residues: CASCPRKGFTDTQYF. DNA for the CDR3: TGTGCCAGCTGTCCTAGAAAAGGCTTCACAGATACGCAGTATTTT.

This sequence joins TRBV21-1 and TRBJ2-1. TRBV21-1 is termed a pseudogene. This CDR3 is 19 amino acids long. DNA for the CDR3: TGTGCCAGCAGCAAAGGGCCACCTACTTGTGGCGTCTCCTACAATGAGCAGTTCTTC. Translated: CASSKGPPTCGVSYNEQFF.

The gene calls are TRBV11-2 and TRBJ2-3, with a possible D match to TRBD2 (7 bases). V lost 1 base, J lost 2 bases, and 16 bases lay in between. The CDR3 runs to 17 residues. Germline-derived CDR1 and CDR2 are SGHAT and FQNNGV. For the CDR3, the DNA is TGTGCCAGCAGCTTAGTTGGTTCCGGGGGGCACACAGATACGCAGTATTTT. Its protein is CASSLVGSGGHTDTQYF.

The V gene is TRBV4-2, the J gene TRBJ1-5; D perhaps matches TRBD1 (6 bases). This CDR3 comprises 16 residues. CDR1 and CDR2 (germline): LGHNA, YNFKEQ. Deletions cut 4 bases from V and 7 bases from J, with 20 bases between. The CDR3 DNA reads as TGTGCCAGCAGCCCCTCCACAACAGGGTCGGGACAGCCCCAGCATTTT. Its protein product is CASSPSTTGSGQPQHF.

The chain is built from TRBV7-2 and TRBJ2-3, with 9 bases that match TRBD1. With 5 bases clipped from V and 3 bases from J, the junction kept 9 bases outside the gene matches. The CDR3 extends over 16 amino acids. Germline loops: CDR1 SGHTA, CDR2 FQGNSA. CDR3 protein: CASSLGDRDRTDTQYF. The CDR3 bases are TGTGCCAGCAGCCTGGGGGACAGGGATCGTACAGATACGCAGTATTTT. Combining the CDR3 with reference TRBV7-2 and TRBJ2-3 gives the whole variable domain GAGVSQSPSNKVTEKGKDVELRCDPISGHTALYWYRQSLGQGLEFLIYFQGNSAPDKSGLPSDRFSAERTGGSVSTLTIQRTQQEDSAVYLCASSLGDRDRTDTQYFGPGTRLTVL.

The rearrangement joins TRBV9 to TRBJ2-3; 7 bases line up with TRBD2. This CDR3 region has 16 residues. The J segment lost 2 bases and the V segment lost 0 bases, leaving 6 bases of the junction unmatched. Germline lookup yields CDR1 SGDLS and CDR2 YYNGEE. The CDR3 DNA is TGTGCCAGCAGCGTAGACCTAGCGGTAAACACAGATACGCAGTATTTT. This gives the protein CASSVDLAVNTDTQYF.

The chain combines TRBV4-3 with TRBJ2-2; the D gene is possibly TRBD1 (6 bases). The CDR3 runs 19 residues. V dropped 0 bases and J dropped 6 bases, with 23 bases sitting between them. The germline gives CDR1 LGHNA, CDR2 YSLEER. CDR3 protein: CASSQEPTTGHLRAGELFF. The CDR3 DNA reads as TGCGCCAGCAGCCAAGAACCGACGACAGGTCATCTTAGGGCCGGGGAGCTGTTTTTT.

The chain's CDR3 is CASSGLAVQETQYF. The DNA for the CDR3 is TGTGCCAGCAGCGGACTAGCTGTCCAAGAGACCCAGTACTTC. The chain recombines TRBV27 with TRBJ2-5; 8 nucleotides line up with TRBD2. V lost 6 bases, J lost 1 base, and 4 bases stayed unmatched. This CDR3 comprises 14 residues. Germline-derived CDR1 and CDR2 are MNHEY and SMNVEV (reference sequence).

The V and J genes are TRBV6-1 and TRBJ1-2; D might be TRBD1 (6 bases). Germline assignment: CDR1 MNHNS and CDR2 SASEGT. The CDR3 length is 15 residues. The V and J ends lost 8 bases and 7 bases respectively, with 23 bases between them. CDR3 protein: CASHSGEGRASGYTF. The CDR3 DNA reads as TGTGCCAGCCACTCAGGGGAGGGGCGCGCAAGTGGCTACACCTTC.

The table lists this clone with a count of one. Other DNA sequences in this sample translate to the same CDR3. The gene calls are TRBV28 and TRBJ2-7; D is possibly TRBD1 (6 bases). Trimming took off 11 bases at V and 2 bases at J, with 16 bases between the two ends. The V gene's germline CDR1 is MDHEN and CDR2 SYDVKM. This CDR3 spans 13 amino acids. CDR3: CAVLRTGPYEQYF. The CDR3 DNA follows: TGTGCCGTCCTCAGAACAGGGCCCTACGAGCAGTACTTC.

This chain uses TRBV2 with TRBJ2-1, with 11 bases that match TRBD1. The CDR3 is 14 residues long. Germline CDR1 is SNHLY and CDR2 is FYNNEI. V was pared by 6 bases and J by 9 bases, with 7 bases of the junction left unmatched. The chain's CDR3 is CASRYGQGAAEQFF. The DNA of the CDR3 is TGTGCCAGCAGGTATGGACAGGGGGCAGCTGAGCAGTTCTTC. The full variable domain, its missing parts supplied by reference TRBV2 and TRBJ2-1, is EPEVTQTPSHQVTQMGQEVILRCVPISNHLYFYWYRQILGQKVEFLVSFYNNEISEKSEIFDDQFSVERPDGSNFTLKIRSTKLEDSAMYFCASRYGQGAAEQFFGPGTRLTVL.

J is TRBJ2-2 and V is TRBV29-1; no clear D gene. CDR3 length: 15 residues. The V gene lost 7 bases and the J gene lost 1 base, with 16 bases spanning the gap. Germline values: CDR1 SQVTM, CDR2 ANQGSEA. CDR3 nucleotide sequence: TGCAGCGCCACCCTGGGCAGGCAGAACACCGGGGAGCTGTTTTTT. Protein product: CSATLGRQNTGELFF.

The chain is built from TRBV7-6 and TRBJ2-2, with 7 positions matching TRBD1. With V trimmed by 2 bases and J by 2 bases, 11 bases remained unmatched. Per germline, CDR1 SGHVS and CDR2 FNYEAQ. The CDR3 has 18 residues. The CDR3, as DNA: TGTGCCAGCAGCTTATGGGTAGGGGGCGGCGGTAACACCGGGGAGCTGTTTTTT. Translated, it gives CASSLWVGGGGNTGELFF.

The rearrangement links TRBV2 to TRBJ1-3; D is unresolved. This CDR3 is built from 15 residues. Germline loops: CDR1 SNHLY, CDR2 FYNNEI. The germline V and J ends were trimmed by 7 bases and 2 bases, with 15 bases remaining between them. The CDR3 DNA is TGTGCCAGCACCGAGAATGGATTGGCTGGAAACACCATATATTTT. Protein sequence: CASTENGLAGNTIYF.

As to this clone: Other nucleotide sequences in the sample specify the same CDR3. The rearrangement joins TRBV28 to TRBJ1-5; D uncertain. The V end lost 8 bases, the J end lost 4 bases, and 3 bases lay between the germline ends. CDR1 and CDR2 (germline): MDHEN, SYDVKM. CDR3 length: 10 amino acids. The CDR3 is CASGNQPQHF. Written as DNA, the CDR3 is TGTGCCAGCGGAAATCAGCCCCAGCATTTT.

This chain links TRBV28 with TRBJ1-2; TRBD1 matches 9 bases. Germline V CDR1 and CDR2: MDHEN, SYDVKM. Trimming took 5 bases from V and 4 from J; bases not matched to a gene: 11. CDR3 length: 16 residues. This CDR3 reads CASSAKTGGSSYGYTF. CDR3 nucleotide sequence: TGTGCCAGCAGTGCTAAGACAGGGGGGAGTAGCTATGGCTACACCTTC.